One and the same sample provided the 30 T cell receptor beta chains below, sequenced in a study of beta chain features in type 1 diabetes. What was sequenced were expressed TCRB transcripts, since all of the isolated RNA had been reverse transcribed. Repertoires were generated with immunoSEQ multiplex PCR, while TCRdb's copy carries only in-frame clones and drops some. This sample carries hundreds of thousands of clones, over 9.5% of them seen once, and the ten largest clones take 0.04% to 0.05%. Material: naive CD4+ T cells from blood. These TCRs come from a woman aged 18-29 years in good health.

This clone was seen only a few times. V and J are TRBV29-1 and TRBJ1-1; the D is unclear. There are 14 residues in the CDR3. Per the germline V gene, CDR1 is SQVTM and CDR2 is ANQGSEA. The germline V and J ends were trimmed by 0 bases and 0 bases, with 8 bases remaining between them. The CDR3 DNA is TGCAGCGTTGAAGATGGCATTCTGAACACTGAAGCTTTCTTT. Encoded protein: CSVEDGILNTEAFF. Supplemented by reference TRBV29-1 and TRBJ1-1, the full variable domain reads SAVISQKPSRDICQRGTSLTIQCQVDSQVTMMFWYRQQPGQSLTLIATANQGSEATYESGFVIDKFPISRPNLTFSTLTVSNMSPEDSSIYLCSVEDGILNTEAFFGQGTRLTVV.

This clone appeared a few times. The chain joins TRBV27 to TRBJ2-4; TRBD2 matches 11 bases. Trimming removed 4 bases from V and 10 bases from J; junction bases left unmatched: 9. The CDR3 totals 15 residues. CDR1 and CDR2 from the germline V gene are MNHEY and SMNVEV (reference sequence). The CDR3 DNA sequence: TGTGCCAGCAGTTCTAGCGGGGGGCCCTCTATGATTCAGTACTTC. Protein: CASSSSGGPSMIQYF.

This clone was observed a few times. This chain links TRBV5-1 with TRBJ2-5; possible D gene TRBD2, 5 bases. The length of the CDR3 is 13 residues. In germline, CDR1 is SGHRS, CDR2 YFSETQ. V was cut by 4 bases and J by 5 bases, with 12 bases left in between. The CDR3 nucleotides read TGCGCCAGCAGCCCCAGGTCGGGGGAGACCCAGTACTTC. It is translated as CASSPRSGETQYF.

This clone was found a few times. CDR3 sequence (DNA): TGTGCCACCACGCAGTCCGACATTCAGTACTTC. This gives the protein CATTQSDIQYF. The rearrangement links TRBV28 to TRBJ2-4, with D unresolved. Between the trimmed V and J ends, which lost 10 bases and 8 bases, there was a span of 12 bases. CDR1 and CDR2 from the germline V gene are MDHEN and SYDVKM. This CDR3 spans 11 amino acids. Full variable domain (outside the CDR3, taken from reference TRBV28 and TRBJ2-4): DVKVTQSSRYLVKRTGEKVFLECVQDMDHENMFWYRQDPGLGLRLIYFSYDVKMKEKGDIPEGYSVSREKKERFSLILESASTNQTSMYLCATTQSDIQYFGAGTRLSVL.

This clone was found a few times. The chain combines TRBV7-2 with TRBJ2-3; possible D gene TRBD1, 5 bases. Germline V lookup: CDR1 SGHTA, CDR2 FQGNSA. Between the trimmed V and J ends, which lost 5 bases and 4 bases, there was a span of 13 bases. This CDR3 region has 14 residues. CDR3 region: CASSQDKQADTQYF. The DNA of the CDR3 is TGTGCCAGCAGCCAAGATAAACAGGCAGATACGCAGTATTTT.

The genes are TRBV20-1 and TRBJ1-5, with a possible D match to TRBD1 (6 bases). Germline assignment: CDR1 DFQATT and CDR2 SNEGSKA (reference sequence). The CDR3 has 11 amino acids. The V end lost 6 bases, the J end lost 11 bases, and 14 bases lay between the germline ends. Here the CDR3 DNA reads TGCAGTGCCGCGGGGGGCTCATCCCAGCATTTT. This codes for CSAAGGSSQHF.

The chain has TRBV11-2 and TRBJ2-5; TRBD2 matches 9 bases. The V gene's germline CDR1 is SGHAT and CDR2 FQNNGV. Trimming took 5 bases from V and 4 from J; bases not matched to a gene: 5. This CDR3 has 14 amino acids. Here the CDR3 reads CASSPGLARETQYF. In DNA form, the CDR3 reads TGTGCCAGCAGCCCGGGACTAGCTCGAGAGACCCAGTACTTC.

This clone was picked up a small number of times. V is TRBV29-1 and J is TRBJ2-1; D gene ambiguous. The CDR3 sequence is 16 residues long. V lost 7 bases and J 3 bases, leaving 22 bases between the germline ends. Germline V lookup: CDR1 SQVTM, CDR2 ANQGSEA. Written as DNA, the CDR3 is TGCAGCGCTCGCCCCTCCCGGACGCACGTCTACAATGAGCAGTTCTTC. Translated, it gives CSARPSRTHVYNEQFF.

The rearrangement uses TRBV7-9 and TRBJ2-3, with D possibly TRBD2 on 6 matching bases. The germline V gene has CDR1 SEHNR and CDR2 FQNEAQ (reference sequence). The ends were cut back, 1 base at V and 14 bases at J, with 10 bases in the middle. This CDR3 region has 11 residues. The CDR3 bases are TGTGCCAGCAGCTTAGAGGACTACCTGTATTTT. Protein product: CASSLEDYLYF.

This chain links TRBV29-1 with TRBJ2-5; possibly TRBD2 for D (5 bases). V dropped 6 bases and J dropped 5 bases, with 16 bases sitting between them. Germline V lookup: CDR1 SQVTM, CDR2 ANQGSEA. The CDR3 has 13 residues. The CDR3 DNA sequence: TGCAGCGTCGCGACTATTAGTCGGGAGACCCAGTACTTC. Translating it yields CSVATISRETQYF.

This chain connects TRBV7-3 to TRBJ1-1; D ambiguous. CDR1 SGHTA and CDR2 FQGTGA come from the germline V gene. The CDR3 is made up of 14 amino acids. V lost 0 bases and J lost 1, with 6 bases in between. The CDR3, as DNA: TGTGCCAGCAGCTTAACAGGTACGAACACTGAAGCTTTCTTT. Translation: CASSLTGTNTEAFF. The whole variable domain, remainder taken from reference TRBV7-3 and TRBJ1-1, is GAGVSQTPSNKVTEKGKYVELRCDPISGHTALYWYRQSLGQGPEFLIYFQGTGAADDSGLPNDRFFAVRPEGSVSTLKIQRTERGDSAVYLCASSLTGTNTEAFFGQGTRLTVV.

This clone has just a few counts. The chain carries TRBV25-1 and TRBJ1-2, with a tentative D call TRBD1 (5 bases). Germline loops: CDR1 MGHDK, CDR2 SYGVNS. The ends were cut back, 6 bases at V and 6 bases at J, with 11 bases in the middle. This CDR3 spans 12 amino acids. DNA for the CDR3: TGTGCCAGCAGCGCCGGGGGGAATGGCTACACCTTC. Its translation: CASSAGGNGYTF.

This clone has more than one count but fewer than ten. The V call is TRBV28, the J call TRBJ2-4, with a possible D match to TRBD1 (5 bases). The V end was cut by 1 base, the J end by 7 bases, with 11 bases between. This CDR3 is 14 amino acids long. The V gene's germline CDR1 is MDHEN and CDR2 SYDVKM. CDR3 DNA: TGTGCCAGCAGTTTATCGCCAGGGCTGAACATTCAGTACTTC. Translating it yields CASSLSPGLNIQYF.

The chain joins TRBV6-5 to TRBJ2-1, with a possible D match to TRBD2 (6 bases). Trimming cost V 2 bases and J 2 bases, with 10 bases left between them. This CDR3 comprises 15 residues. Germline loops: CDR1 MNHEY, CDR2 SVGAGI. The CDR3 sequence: CASSYGRGPYNEQFF. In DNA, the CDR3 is TGTGCCAGCAGTTACGGGCGGGGACCCTACAATGAGCAGTTCTTC.

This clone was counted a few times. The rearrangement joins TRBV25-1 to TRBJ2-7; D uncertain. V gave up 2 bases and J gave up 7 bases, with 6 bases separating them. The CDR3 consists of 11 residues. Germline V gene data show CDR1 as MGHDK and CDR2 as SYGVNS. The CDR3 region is CASSEKWEQYF. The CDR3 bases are TGTGCCAGCAGTGAAAAATGGGAGCAGTACTTC.

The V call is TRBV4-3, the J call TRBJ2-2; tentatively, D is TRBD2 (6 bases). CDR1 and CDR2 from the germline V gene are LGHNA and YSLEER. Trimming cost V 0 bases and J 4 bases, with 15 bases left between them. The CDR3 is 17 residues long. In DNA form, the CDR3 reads TGCGCCAGCAGCCAAGATGAGGCAGGGAGGCGCACCGGGGAGCTGTTTTTT. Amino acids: CASSQDEAGRRTGELFF.

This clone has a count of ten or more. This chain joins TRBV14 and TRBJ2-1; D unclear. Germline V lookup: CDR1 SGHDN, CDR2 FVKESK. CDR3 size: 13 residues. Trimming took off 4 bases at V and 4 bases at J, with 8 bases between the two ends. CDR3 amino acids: CASSPELYNEQFF. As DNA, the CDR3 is TGTGCCAGCAGCCCTGAGCTGTACAATGAGCAGTTCTTC.

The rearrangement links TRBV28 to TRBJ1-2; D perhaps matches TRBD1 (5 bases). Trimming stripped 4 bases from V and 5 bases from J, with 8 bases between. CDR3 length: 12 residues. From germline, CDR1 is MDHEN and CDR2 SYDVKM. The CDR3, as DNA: TGTGCCAGCAGTTGGACAAGTTATGGCTACACCTTC. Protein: CASSWTSYGYTF.

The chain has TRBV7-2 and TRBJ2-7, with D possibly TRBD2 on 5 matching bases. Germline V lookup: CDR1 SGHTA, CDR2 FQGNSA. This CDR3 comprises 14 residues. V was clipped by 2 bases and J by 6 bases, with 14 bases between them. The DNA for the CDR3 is TGTGCCAGCAGCTTAACCCAGACTATGGGCGAGCAGTACGTC. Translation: CASSLTQTMGEQYV.

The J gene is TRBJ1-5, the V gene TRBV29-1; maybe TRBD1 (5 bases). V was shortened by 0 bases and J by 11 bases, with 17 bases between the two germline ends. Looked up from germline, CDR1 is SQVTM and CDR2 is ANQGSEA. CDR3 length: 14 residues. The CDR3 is CSVEEPDGPGAQHF. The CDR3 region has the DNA TGCAGCGTTGAAGAACCGGACGGGCCGGGGGCCCAGCATTTT.

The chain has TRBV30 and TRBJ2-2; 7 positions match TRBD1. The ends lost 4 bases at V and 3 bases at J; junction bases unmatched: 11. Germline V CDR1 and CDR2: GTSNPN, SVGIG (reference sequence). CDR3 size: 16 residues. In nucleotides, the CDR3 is TGTGCCTGGATGGGAAGGGGGCTTAGGGACACCGGGGAGCTGTTTTTT. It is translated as CAWMGRGLRDTGELFF.

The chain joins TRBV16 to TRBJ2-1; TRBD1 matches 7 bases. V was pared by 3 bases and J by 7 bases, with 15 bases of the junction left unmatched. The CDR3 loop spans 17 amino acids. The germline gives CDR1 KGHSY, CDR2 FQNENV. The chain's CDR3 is CASSHKGATGLANEQFF. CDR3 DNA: TGTGCCAGCAGCCACAAGGGGGCTACTGGGTTGGCGAATGAGCAGTTCTTC.

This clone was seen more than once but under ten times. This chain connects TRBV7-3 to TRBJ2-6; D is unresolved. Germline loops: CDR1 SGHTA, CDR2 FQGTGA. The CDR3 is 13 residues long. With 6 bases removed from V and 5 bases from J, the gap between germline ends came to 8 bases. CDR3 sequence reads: CASRPPRANVLTF. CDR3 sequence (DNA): TGTGCCAGCAGGCCGCCTAGGGCCAACGTCCTGACTTTC.

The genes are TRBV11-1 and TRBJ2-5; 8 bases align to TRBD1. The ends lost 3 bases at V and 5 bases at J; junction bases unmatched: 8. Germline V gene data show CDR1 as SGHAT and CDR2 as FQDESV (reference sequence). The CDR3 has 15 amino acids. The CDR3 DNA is TGTGCCAGCAGCTTGAGGACAGGGCGTGTGGAGACCCAGTACTTC. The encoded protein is CASSLRTGRVETQYF.

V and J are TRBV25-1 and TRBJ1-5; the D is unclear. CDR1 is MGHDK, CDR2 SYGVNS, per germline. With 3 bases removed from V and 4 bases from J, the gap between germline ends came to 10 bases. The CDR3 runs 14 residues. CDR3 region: CASSDHDLNQPQHF. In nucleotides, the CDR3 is TGTGCCAGCAGTGACCATGACCTGAATCAGCCCCAGCATTTT.

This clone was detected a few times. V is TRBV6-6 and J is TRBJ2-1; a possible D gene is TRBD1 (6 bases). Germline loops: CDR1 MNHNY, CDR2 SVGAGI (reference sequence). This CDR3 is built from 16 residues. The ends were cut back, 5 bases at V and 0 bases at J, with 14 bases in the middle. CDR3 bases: TGTGCCAGCAGTACCCAGGGGTACAGCTCCTACAATGAGCAGTTCTTC. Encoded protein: CASSTQGYSSYNEQFF.

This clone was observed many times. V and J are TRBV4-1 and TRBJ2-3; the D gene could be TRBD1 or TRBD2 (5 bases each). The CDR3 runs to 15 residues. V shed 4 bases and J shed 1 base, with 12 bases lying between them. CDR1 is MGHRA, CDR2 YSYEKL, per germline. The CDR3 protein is CASSPSGHGTDTQYF. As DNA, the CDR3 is TGCGCCAGCAGCCCAAGCGGACACGGCACAGATACGCAGTATTTT.

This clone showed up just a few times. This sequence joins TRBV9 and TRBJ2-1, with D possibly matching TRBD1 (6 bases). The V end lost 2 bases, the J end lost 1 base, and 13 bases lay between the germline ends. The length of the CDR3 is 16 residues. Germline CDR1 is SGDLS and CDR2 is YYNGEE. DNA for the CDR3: TGTGCCAGCAGCGTCACAGGGACCCCGTCCTACAATGAGCAGTTCTTC. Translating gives CASSVTGTPSYNEQFF.

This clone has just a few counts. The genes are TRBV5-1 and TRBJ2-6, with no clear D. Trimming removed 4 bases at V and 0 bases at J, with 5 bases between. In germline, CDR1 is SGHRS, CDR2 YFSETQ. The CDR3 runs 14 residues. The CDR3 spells CASSHDSGANVLTF. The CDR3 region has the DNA TGCGCCAGCAGCCATGACTCTGGGGCCAACGTCCTGACTTTC.

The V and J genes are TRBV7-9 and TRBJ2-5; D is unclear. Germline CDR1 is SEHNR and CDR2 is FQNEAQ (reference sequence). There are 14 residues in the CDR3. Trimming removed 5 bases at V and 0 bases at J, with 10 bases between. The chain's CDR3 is CASSPTAYQETQYF. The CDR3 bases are TGTGCCAGCAGCCCCACAGCGTACCAAGAGACCCAGTACTTC.